This passage covers 21 T cell receptor beta chains from one sample sequenced in a study of CD8+CD57+ T cells in acquired aplastic anemia. It was genomic DNA that served as the template for profiling TCR beta VDJ and CDR3. TCRdb re-called the reads through MiXCR, storing one row per CDR3 protein. Of around 190,000 distinct CDR3 sequences listed, roughly 50% are singletons. Sequencing was done on patients that had shown CD8+CD57+ cell expansion by flow cytometry. Sequencing was done on a sample of sorted CD4+, CD8+, or CD8+CD57+ T cells (not recorded which) from PBMCs. Receptors originate from a human donor with aplastic anemia.

The rearrangement links TRBV10-3 to TRBJ2-7, with TRBD2 as a possible D gene (7 bases). The CDR3 is 13 amino acids. V dropped 7 bases and J dropped 3 bases, with 13 bases sitting between them. Germline CDR1 ENHRY, CDR2 SYGVKD. The CDR3 region is CAINEGGGYEQYF. The CDR3 DNA reads as TGTGCCATCAACGAGGGAGGGGGCTACGAGCAGTACTTC.

V is TRBV7-2 and J is TRBJ1-5; D is perhaps TRBD1 (5 bases). Germline values: CDR1 SGHTA, CDR2 FQGNSA. V lost 5 bases to trimming and J lost 7 bases, with 12 bases between them. The length of the CDR3 is 13 residues. The CDR3 reads CASSPDGGQPQHF. DNA for the CDR3: TGTGCCAGCAGCCCGGATGGGGGACAGCCCCAGCATTTT.

This sequence joins TRBV10-3 and TRBJ2-2; D may be TRBD2 (6 bases). Germline CDR1 is ENHRY and CDR2 is SYGVKD. The CDR3 has 14 amino acids. Trimming stripped 3 bases from V and 6 bases from J, with 11 bases between. CDR3 DNA: TGTGCCATCAGTGAATCTGCGGGACCCGGGGAGCTGTTTTTT. Residues: CAISESAGPGELFF.

This clonotype has just one count. This chain uses TRBV15 with TRBJ2-5, with a weak D call TRBD1 (5 bases). With 1 base removed from V and 4 bases from J, the gap between germline ends came to 13 bases. Germline values: CDR1 LNHNV, CDR2 YYDKDF (reference sequence). This CDR3 is built from 15 residues. The CDR3 region is CATSRGWGLGETQYF. The CDR3 bases are TGTGCCACCAGCAGAGGGTGGGGCCTCGGAGAGACCCAGTACTTC.

The chain has TRBV24-1 and TRBJ2-1, with TRBD2 as a possible D gene (5 bases). This CDR3 is built from 13 residues. Trimming removed 4 bases from V and 7 bases from J, with 10 bases in between. Germline V CDR1 and CDR2: KGHDR, SFDVKD. This CDR3 is CATSEGRGNEQFF. CDR3 nucleotide sequence: TGTGCCACCAGTGAAGGCAGAGGGAATGAGCAGTTCTTC.

For this clonotype: It is likely a read error, because the conserved phenylalanine at the end of the CDR3 is missing. The genes are TRBV2 and TRBJ2-7; D is undetermined. Germline lookup yields CDR1 SNHLY and CDR2 FYNNEI. With 8 bases removed from V and 2 bases from J, the gap between germline ends came to 13 bases. The CDR3 totals 13 residues. DNA of the CDR3: TGTGCCAGCCAACTTTGGAGCCCCTACGAGCAGTACATC. This gives the protein CASQLWSPYEQYI.

This clonotype was counted a few times. The chain combines TRBV18 with TRBJ2-7; TRBD1 might be the D (5 bases). This CDR3 has 15 residues. V lost 5 bases, J lost 0 bases, and 14 bases lay in between. The germline CDR1 and CDR2 sequences are KGHSH and LQKENI. The CDR3 DNA is TGTGCCAGCTCAGCAGGGTATAGGGGCTCCTACGAGCAGTACTTC. It yields the protein CASSAGYRGSYEQYF.

The chain couples TRBV20-1 to TRBJ2-5, with D unresolved. Trimming pared 5 bases from V and 2 bases from J, leaving 12 bases between. Germline CDR1 DFQATT, CDR2 SNEGSKA (reference sequence). This CDR3 spans 13 amino acids. CDR3 bases: TGCAGTGCTGGGCCGACAAGTCAAGAGACCCAGTACTTC. Translating gives CSAGPTSQETQYF.

The CDR3 region has the DNA TGTGCCAGCAGTGACCTAGGCTACAATGAGCAGTTCTTC. Encoded protein: CASSDLGYNEQFF. The rearrangement uses TRBV11-2 and TRBJ2-1; D remains unclear. Germline values: CDR1 SGHAT, CDR2 FQNNGV. Trimming left V 6 bases short and J 3 bases short, with 9 bases between. The CDR3 extends over 13 amino acids.

This clonotype appeared many times. The CDR3 sequence: CATSDPGSDSPLHF. The CDR3 nucleotides read TGTGCCACCAGTGACCCAGGATCTGATTCACCCCTCCACTTT. The V and J genes are TRBV24-1 and TRBJ1-6; D call uncertain. Germline lookup yields CDR1 KGHDR and CDR2 SFDVKD. The V end was cut by 4 bases, the J end by 8 bases, with 11 bases between. The length of the CDR3 is 14 residues.

This clonotype appeared many times. The chain couples TRBV2 to TRBJ2-7; 8 nucleotides align to TRBD2. The CDR3 runs 13 residues. V lost 4 bases, J lost 6 bases, and 5 bases stayed unmatched. Germline V gene lookup returns CDR1 SNHLY and CDR2 FYNNEI. The CDR3 reads CASSARGGPEQYF. CDR3 nucleotide sequence: TGTGCCAGCAGTGCCCGGGGGGGCCCCGAGCAGTACTTC.

This clonotype came up a few times. The rearrangement joins TRBV10-3 to TRBJ2-7, with D perhaps assigned TRBD1 or TRBD2 (5 bases each). V lost 10 bases and J 4 bases, leaving 17 bases between the germline ends. This CDR3 has 13 amino acids. CDR1 is ENHRY and CDR2 is SYGVKD in the germline V gene. CDR3 bases: TGTGCCACGGGGCTTGGGGGAGAATACGAGCAGTACTTC. It codes for CATGLGGEYEQYF.

This chain connects TRBV20-1 to TRBJ2-3; 11 bases align to TRBD2. The V and J ends lost 4 bases and 4 bases, in that order; junction bases with no gene match: 4. This CDR3 region has 14 residues. Germline values: CDR1 DFQATT, CDR2 SNEGSKA (reference sequence). The CDR3 region has the DNA TGCAGTGCTATACTAGCGGGAGTCGCAGATACGCAGTATTTT. Protein sequence: CSAILAGVADTQYF.

The chain links TRBV29-1 to TRBJ1-3, with 11 bases fitting TRBD1. This CDR3 is built from 14 residues. With V trimmed by 6 bases and J by 2 bases, 3 bases remained unmatched. Germline CDR1 and CDR2: SQVTM and ANQGSEA. The CDR3 loop is CSVKGQGAGNTIYF. As DNA, the CDR3 is TGCAGCGTCAAGGGACAGGGGGCTGGAAACACCATATATTTT.

The count of this clonotype is one. This chain links TRBV11-2 with TRBJ1-2; the match to TRBD1 covers 7 bases. CDR1 is SGHAT and CDR2 is FQNNGV in the germline V gene. The CDR3 totals 16 residues. The trim removed 2 bases at V and 0 bases at J, leaving 6 bases unmatched. The CDR3 protein is CASSLPNRGSNYGYTF. The CDR3 region has the DNA TGTGCCAGCAGCTTACCCAACAGGGGCTCTAACTATGGCTACACCTTC.

This clonotype was detected ten times or more. At one of its ends the junction is not consistent with the germline gene, which may arise from a read error. This sequence joins TRBV24-1 and TRBJ2-3, with D possibly called TRBD1 or TRBD2 (5 bases each). The CDR3 length is 15 residues. Germline V gene data show CDR1 as KGHDR and CDR2 as SFDVKD. The CDR3 coding sequence is TGTGTCACCAGTGAATTCCAGGGAGGCACAGATACGCAGTATTTT. Translation gives CVTSEFQGGTDTQYF.

The chain is built from TRBV4-1 and TRBJ1-2; D remains unclear. Germline V lookup: CDR1 MGHRA, CDR2 YSYEKL. The germline V and J ends were trimmed by 0 bases and 8 bases, with 10 bases remaining between them. This CDR3 is built from 13 residues. Here the CDR3 DNA reads TGCGCCAGCAGCCAAGACTATGGTTACGGCTACACCTTC. Protein: CASSQDYGYGYTF.

The chain uses TRBV7-3 and TRBJ2-1; the match to TRBD1 covers 9 bases. CDR1 is SGHTA, CDR2 FQGTGA, per germline. The CDR3 sequence is 15 residues long. V was clipped by 5 bases and J by 6 bases; unmatched bases: 8. CDR3 protein: CASSIPGQGGNEQFF. In DNA form, the CDR3 reads TGTGCCAGCAGCATACCGGGACAGGGTGGCAATGAGCAGTTCTTC.

Many counts were recorded for this clonotype. The chain has TRBV5-1 and TRBJ2-7, with D perhaps TRBD1 (7 bases). The CDR3 is 15 residues long. Germline loops: CDR1 SGHRS, CDR2 YFSETQ. V lost 4 bases, J lost 4 bases, and 18 bases lay in between. DNA of the CDR3: TGCGCCAGCAGCAACCAGGGGGGTGCGAAATACGAGCAGTACTTC. Translated: CASSNQGGAKYEQYF.

This clonotype was counted at least ten times. The chain carries TRBV19 and TRBJ2-4; 8 nucleotides match TRBD1. CDR3 length: 15 amino acids. V gave up 5 bases and J gave up 2 bases; unmatched junction bases: 5. Germline CDR1 is LNHDA and CDR2 is SQIVND (reference sequence). The chain's CDR3 is CASSAGGYTKNIQYF. The CDR3 nucleotides read TGTGCCAGTAGTGCAGGGGGCTACACCAAAAACATTCAGTACTTC. Variable domain in full (rest from reference TRBV19 and TRBJ2-4): DGGITQSPKYLFRKEGQNVTLSCEQNLNHDAMYWYRQDPGQGLRLIYYSQIVNDFQKGDIAEGYSVSREKKESFPLTVTSAQKNPTAFYLCASSAGGYTKNIQYFGAGTRLSVL.

This rearrangement joins TRBV11-1 to TRBJ2-3; D may be TRBD2 (6 bases). The CDR3 length is 17 residues. The ends were cut back, 5 bases at V and 0 bases at J, with 18 bases in the middle. Germline CDR1 is SGHAT and CDR2 is FQDESV (reference sequence). The CDR3 spells CASSQVGGTLSTDTQYF. The CDR3 DNA reads as TGTGCCAGCAGCCAGGTAGGAGGGACCCTTAGCACAGATACGCAGTATTTT.